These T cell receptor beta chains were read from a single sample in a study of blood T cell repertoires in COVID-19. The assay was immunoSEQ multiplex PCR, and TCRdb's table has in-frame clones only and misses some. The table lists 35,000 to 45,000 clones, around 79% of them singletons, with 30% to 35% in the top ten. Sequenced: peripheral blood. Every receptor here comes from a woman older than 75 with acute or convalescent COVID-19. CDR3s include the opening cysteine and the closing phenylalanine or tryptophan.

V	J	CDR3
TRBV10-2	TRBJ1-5	CASNPGQGTLLEPQHF
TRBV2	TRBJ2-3	CASSELAGGVDTQYF
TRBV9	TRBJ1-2	CASSVATRSRPTITF
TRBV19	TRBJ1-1	CASSGGAQQAEAFF
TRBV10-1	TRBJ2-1	CASSQQVAGAGDEQFF
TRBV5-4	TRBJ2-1	CASSLGLANNEQFF
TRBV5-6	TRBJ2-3	CASSLGAVPTDTQYF
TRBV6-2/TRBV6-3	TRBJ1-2	CASSYSVTGGGGYTF
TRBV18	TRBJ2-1	CASSPKTSGSNEQFF
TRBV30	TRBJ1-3	CAWSVGEAGNTIYF
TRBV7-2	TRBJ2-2	CASSLLLTGELFF
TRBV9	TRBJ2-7	CVSSPAPSSSSYEQYF
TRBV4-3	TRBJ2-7	CASSSSTLPISEQYF
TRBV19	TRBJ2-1	CASSVFREKQFF
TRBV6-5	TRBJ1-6	CASSSSGTGLVSPLHF
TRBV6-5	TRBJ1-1	CASTSRDIAFF
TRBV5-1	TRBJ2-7	CASSLGAGVNEQYF
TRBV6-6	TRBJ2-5	CASSYEARGEETQYF
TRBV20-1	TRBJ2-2	CSASSPGELFF
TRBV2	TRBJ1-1	CASSELGTVNTEAFF
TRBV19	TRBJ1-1	CASISGQQNTEAFF
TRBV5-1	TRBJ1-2	CASSSTSGENYGYTF
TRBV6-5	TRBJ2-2	CASSYSGQGAAGELFF
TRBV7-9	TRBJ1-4	CASSKGGDGYEKLFF
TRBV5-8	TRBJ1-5	CASSLWGVRSNQPQHF
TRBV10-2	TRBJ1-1	CASSDRTGGMNTEAFF
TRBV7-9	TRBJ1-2	CASSLGRGSGYTF
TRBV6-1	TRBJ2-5	CASSEAAGTQETQYF
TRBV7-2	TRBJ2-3	CASSLEYGRRKDTQYF
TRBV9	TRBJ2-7	CASAASGERGEQYF
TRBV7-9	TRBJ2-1	CASSLGSGLYNEQFF
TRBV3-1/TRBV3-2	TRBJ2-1	CASSRGAGVGIYNEQFF
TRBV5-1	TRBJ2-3	CASSSGIYTDTQYF
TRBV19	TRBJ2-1	CASSRGRRDSPYNEQFF
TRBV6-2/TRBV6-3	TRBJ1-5	CASSYQGQPQHF
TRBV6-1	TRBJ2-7	CASSEGDRGYEQYF
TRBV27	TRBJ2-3	CASSPTGTSGLKSTQYF
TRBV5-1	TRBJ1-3	CASSFEGAGNTIYF
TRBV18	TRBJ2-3	CASSLRTGEDTQYF
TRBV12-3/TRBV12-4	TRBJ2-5	CASSWADQETQYF
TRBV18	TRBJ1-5	CASSPGQEKPQHF
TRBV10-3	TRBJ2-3	CAISGTSDTQYF
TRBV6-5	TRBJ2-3	CASSRDNEDTQYF